This TCR beta chain was captured by sequencing in a study of vaccination effects on CD4 cells after COVID-19. Study context: It was a median of 72 days after the second dose that post-vaccine samples were obtained.

The study, taken as a whole, reports: Vaccine-induced clones in healthy vaccinees cross-reacted with common cold coronaviruses in only 1 of 255 cases.

In regard to this clone: The antigen remains undetermined.

Antigen-specific CD4+ T cells expanded by the ViraFEST assay with viral peptide pools were then sequenced. When nine to ten days of culture had elapsed, CD4+ T cells were isolated. Participants each got two BNT162b2 or mRNA-1273 vaccine doses. All vaccine recipients tested negative for nucleocapsid antibodies and had never contracted SARS-CoV-2 infection. It was with 10 IU/ml IL-2 and about 10 ug/ml peptides that some 2 million PBMC per well were cultured. Here immunoSEQ multiplex PCR was the method, and the copy in TCRdb shows in-frame clones only, minus some. The repertoire holds more than 11,000 clones, over 60% seen once, with roughly 9.9% in the top ten. Deletions cut 5 bases from V and 1 base from J, with 12 bases between. CDR1 and CDR2 from the germline V gene are MDHEN and SYDVKM. The CDR3 length is 14 residues.

This material consisted of CD4+ T cells from PBMCs cultured with SARS-CoV-2 spike peptides, taken after COVID-19 vaccination. The V and J genes are TRBV28 and TRBJ2-7; D possibly corresponds to TRBD1 (5 bases). This clonotype was obtained from a human donor who received a COVID-19 vaccine. The CDR3: CASSGWTNSYEQYF. The CDR3 DNA sequence: TGTGCCAGCAGTGGTTGGACAAATTCCTACGAGCAGTACTTC.